This T cell receptor beta chain was obtained from a study of shared clonotypes between healthy human individuals. Background on the study: The plates for each donor numbered three CD4 naive, three CD4 memory, two CD8 naive and one CD8 memory.

This CDR3 comprises 18 residues. CDR1 and CDR2 (germline): SGHRS, YFSETQ. V shed 4 bases, J shed 0 bases, and the junction held 6 bases outside the gene matches. The assay used deep level. Genomic DNA belonging to each subset was distributed in equal measure over several immunoSEQ plates. TCRdb's copy holds only in-frame clones and misses some; the assay was immunoSEQ multiplex PCR. The sample lists about 2.4 million clones; approximately 94% were seen once. Points on this clone: The antigen is undetermined.

Whole-study findings and limits: Sharing across a few donors was seen in 4% to 6.5% of naive CD4 clonotypes.

Sequencing was carried out using naive CD4+ T cells sorted from blood. Subset here: CD45RA+ positively selected. V gene TRBV5-1 combines with J gene TRBJ2-1, with TRBD2 matching over 14 bases. The TCR comes from a man aged 18 to 35 in good health. The CDR3 nucleotides are TGCGCCAGCAGCCCGGGACTAGCGGGAGTCGGCTCCTACAATGAGCAGTTCTTC. This gives the protein CASSPGLAGVGSYNEQFF.